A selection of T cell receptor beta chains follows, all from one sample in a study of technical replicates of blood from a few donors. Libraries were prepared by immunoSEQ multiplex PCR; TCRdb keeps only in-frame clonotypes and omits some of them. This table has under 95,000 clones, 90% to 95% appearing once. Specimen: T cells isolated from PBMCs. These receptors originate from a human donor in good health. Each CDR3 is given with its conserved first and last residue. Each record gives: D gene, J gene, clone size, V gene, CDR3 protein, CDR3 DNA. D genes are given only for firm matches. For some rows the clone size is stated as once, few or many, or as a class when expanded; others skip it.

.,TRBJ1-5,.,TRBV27,CASSPGPDGEPQHF,TGTGCCAGCAGTCCAGGGCCCGATGGGGAGCCCCAGCATTTT
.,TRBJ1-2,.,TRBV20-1,CSARAGNGYTF,TGCAGTGCTAGAGCAGGGAATGGCTACACCTTC
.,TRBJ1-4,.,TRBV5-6,CASSFGQLEKLFF,TGTGCCAGCAGCTTCGGACAGCTCGAAAAACTGTTTTTT
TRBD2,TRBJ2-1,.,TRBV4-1,CASSQPKLGSGFTDEQFF,TGCGCCAGCAGCCAACCCAAACTGGGTAGCGGGTTTACTGATGAGCAGTTCTTC
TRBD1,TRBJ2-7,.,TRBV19,CASREPGQGSEQYF,TGTGCCAGTAGGGAACCGGGACAGGGAAGCGAGCAGTACTTC
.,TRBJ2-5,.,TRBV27,CASSTTYQETQYF,TGTGCCAGCAGTACTACATACCAAGAGACCCAGTACTTC
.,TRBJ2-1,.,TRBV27,CASRLYGSSYNEQFF,TGTGCCAGCCGGTTGTACGGGAGCTCCTACAATGAGCAGTTCTTC
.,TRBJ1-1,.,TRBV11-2,CASSYDTSNTEAFF,TGTGCCAGCAGCTACGACACGTCGAACACTGAAGCTTTCTTT
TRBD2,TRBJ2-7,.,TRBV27,CASSNGLAGESFEQYF,TGTGCCAGCAGCAACGGACTAGCGGGAGAATCGTTCGAGCAGTACTTC
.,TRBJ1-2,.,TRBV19,CASSIDRAYGYTF,TGTGCCAGTAGTATAGACAGGGCCTATGGCTACACCTTC
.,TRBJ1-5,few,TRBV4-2,CASSQPAGFGNQPQHF,TGTGCCAGCAGCCAGCCAGCTGGGTTCGGGAATCAGCCCCAGCATTTT
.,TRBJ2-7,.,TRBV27,CASSFSQVNEQYF,TGTGCCAGCAGTTTTTCACAGGTCAACGAGCAGTACTTC
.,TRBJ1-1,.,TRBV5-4,CASSTPGLLNTEAFF,TGTGCCAGCAGCACCCCAGGACTTTTGAACACTGAAGCTTTCTTT
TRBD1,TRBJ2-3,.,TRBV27,CASSPRDRSSTDTQYF,TGTGCCAGCAGTCCACGGGACAGGTCTAGCACAGATACGCAGTATTTT
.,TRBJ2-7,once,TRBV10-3,CAISGGVSSYEQYF,TGTGCCATCAGTGGCGGTGTGAGCTCCTACGAGCAGTACTTC
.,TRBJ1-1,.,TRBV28,CASSRGGATEAFF,TGTGCCAGCAGTCGAGGAGGGGCCACTGAAGCTTTCTTT
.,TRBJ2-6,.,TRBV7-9,CASVADAPFSSGANVLTF,TGTGCCAGCGTAGCCGACGCCCCCTTCAGCTCTGGGGCCAACGTCCTGACTTTC
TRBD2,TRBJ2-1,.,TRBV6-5,CASSTSGGYNEQFF,TGTGCCAGCAGTACTAGCGGGGGTTACAATGAGCAGTTCTTC
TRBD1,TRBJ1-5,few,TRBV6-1,CASKGQGLDQPQHF,TGTGCCAGCAAGGGACAGGGGCTCGATCAGCCCCAGCATTTT
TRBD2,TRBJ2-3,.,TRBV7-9,CASSRSAGPTDTQYF,TGTGCCAGCAGCAGGTCAGCGGGACCCACAGATACGCAGTATTTT
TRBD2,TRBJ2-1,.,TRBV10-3,CAIMPQREGQNEQFF,TGTGCCATCATGCCGCAGCGGGAGGGCCAGAATGAGCAGTTCTTC
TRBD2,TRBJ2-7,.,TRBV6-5,CASSRLAGAYEQYF,TGTGCCAGCAGTAGACTAGCGGGAGCGTACGAGCAGTACTTC
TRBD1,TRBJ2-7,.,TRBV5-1,CASSLGQGVDEQYF,TGCGCCAGCAGCTTGGGACAGGGGGTAGACGAGCAGTACTTC
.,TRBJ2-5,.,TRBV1,CTSSQQGTSGSGGHQETQYF,TGCACCAGCAGCCAGCAGGGGACTAGCGGGAGTGGGGGGCACCAAGAGACCCAGTACTTC
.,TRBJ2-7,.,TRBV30,CASGQSSYEQYF,TGTGCCTCCGGACAGTCTTCCTACGAGCAGTACTTC
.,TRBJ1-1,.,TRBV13,CASSLFPADRNTEAFF,TGTGCCAGCAGCTTATTCCCTGCGGATAGGAACACTGAAGCTTTCTTT
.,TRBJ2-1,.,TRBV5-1,CASSPSYNEQFF,TGCGCCAGCAGCCCCTCTTACAATGAGCAGTTCTTC
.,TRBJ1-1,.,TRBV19,CASSIGYGNTEAFF,TGTGCCAGTAGTATAGGGTACGGGAACACTGAAGCTTTCTTT
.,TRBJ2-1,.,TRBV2,CAAGAESSYNEQFF,TGTGCCGCGGGGGCGGAAAGCTCCTACAATGAGCAGTTCTTC
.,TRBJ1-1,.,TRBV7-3,CASSPKLKTELNTEAFF,TGTGCCAGCAGCCCGAAGCTCAAGACAGAGTTGAACACTGAAGCTTTCTTT
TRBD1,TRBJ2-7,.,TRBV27,CASSPATGAYEQYF,TGTGCCAGCAGTCCAGCGACAGGGGCCTACGAGCAGTACTTC
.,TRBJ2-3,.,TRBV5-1,CASSQAVADTQYF,TGCGCCAGCAGTCAAGCTGTTGCAGATACGCAGTATTTT
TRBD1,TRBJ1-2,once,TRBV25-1,CASSEYRGTGDNYGYTF,TGTGCCAGCAGTGAATATCGGGGAACAGGGGATAACTATGGCTACACCTTC
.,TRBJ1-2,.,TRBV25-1,CASSVGTGDGYTF,TGTGCCAGCAGTGTAGGCACAGGAGATGGCTACACCTTC
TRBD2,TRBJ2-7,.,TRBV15,CATSSRLATTYEQYF,TGTGCCACCAGCAGTCGACTAGCGACTACCTACGAGCAGTACTTC
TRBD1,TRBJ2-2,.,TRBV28,CASNPPLGQGIANTGELFF,TGTGCCAGCAACCCGCCCTTGGGACAGGGGATAGCGAACACCGGGGAGCTGTTTTTT
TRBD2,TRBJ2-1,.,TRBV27,CASSVTSGRAGHEQFF,TGTGCCAGCAGCGTGACTAGCGGGAGGGCGGGTCATGAGCAGTTCTTC
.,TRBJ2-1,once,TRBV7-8,CASSRGTGRGEQFF,TGTGCCAGCAGCAGAGGGACTGGGCGAGGGGAGCAGTTCTTC
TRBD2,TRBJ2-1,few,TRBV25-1,CASRPAGATYNEQFF,TGTGCCAGCAGGCCAGCGGGAGCGACCTACAATGAGCAGTTCTTC
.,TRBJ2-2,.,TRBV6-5,CASSPDTRAGELFF,TGTGCCAGCAGCCCGGACACCAGGGCCGGGGAGCTGTTTTTT
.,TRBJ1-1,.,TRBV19,CASSPQAAFSEAFF,TGTGCCAGTAGTCCCCAGGCAGCCTTTAGTGAAGCTTTCTTT
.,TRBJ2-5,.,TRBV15,CATSRARQFQETQYF,TGTGCCACCAGCAGAGCCAGACAGTTCCAAGAGACCCAGTACTTC
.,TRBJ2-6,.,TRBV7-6,CASSSPSSGANVLTF,TGTGCCAGCAGCTCCCCATCCTCTGGGGCCAACGTCCTGACTTTC
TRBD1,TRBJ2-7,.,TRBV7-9,CASSFDRGPNEQYF,TGTGCCAGCAGCTTCGACAGGGGGCCAAACGAGCAGTACTTC
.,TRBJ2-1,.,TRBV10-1,CASSGGTVNEQFF,TGCGCCAGCAGTGGCGGGACAGTCAATGAGCAGTTCTTC
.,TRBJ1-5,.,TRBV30,CAWSVRQQPQHF,TGTGCCTGGAGTGTACGTCAGCAGCCCCAGCATTTT